The 27 T cell receptor beta chains in this list originate from one sample, sequenced in a study of blood T cell repertoires in COVID-19. Produced via immunoSEQ multiplex PCR; TCRdb's table is partial and in-frame only. The repertoire holds 350,000 to 400,000 clones, with roughly 89% as singletons. The sample taken for sequencing was PBMCs or T cells enriched from blood (not recorded which). The receptors here all came from a woman in her thirties who had recovered from COVID-19.

This chain joins TRBV6-5 and TRBJ1-2; TRBD1 agrees at 10 bases. The CDR3 runs 14 residues. CDR1 is MNHEY and CDR2 is SVGAGI in the germline V gene. Trimming removed 0 bases from V and 8 bases from J; junction bases left unmatched: 3. DNA for the CDR3: TGTGCCAGCAGTTACTCGACAGGGGGCGTCGGCTACACCTTC. Amino acids: CASSYSTGGVGYTF.

The J gene is TRBJ1-3, the V gene TRBV5-1; D gene uncertain. There are 15 residues in the CDR3. V gave up 0 bases and J gave up 1 base, with 8 bases separating them. Germline CDR1 reads SGHRS; CDR2 reads YFSETQ. The CDR3 loop reads CASSLDWRSGNTIYF. CDR3 sequence (DNA): TGCGCCAGCAGCTTGGACTGGAGGTCTGGAAACACCATATATTTT.

V usage is TRBV12-5 and J usage is TRBJ2-1; perhaps TRBD2 as D (5 bases). Germline CDR1 reads LGHNT; CDR2 reads FRNRAP. The CDR3 consists of 14 residues. V was cut by 5 bases and J by 4 bases, with 12 bases left in between. The CDR3 DNA is TGTGCTAGTGGTACACCCTCGGGGTACAATGAGCAGTTCTTC. Translated: CASGTPSGYNEQFF.

In regard to this clone: At one end, the junction sequence differs from germline, possibly due to a read error. This chain joins TRBV27 and TRBJ1-6; D call uncertain. Per the germline V gene, CDR1 is MNHEY and CDR2 is SMNVEV (reference sequence). This CDR3 is built from 13 residues. CDR3 in amino acids: CASRRAYDSPLHF. As DNA, the CDR3 is TGTGCCAGCAGACGCGCCTATGATTCACCCCTCCACTTT.

In its sample, this clone was seen once. This rearrangement joins TRBV19 to TRBJ2-1, with D possibly matching TRBD1 (5 bases). The CDR3 has 13 amino acids. Looked up from germline, CDR1 is LNHDA and CDR2 is SQIVND (reference sequence). V lost 4 bases, J lost 6 bases, and 10 bases lay in between. The CDR3 protein is CASSTQRGNEQFF. The CDR3 nucleotides read TGTGCCAGTAGTACCCAAAGGGGCAATGAGCAGTTCTTC.

V usage is TRBV29-1 and J usage is TRBJ2-5, with 10 bases lining up with TRBD1. Germline CDR1 SQVTM, CDR2 ANQGSEA. The CDR3 length is 13 residues. Trimming took 6 bases from V and 5 from J; bases not matched to a gene: 6. In DNA form, the CDR3 reads TGCAGCGTAAGACAGGGGGCGAAGGAGACCCAGTACTTC. Translation gives CSVRQGAKETQYF.

The rearrangement uses TRBV18 and TRBJ2-3; 8 nucleotides align to TRBD2. The CDR3 is 16 amino acids. The V segment lost 3 bases and the J segment 0 bases; nucleotides outside the gene matches: 5. Germline V lookup: CDR1 KGHSH, CDR2 LQKENI. CDR3 amino acids: CASSPVSGTSTDTQYF. CDR3 sequence (DNA): TGTGCCAGCTCACCCGTTAGCGGGACTAGCACAGATACGCAGTATTTT.

This chain joins TRBV2 and TRBJ1-2; unclear D gene. The CDR3 consists of 13 residues. V lost 1 base to trimming and J lost 5 bases, with 8 bases between them. Germline V CDR1 and CDR2: SNHLY, FYNNEI. Written as DNA, the CDR3 is TGTGCCAGCAGTGAAGGGCAGAATTATGGCTACACCTTC. Protein: CASSEGQNYGYTF.

J is TRBJ1-3 and V is TRBV18, with 8 bases that match TRBD1. Germline V lookup: CDR1 KGHSH, CDR2 LQKENI. There are 18 residues in the CDR3. J lost 2 bases, V lost 3 bases, and 12 bases had no gene match. The CDR3 is CASSPPWGTGVPGNTIYF. The CDR3 DNA reads TGTGCCAGCTCACCGCCTTGGGGGACAGGCGTACCTGGAAACACCATATATTTT.

This clone was counted only a few times. CDR3 DNA sequence: TGTGCCAGCAGTTTACGGGGGGCTGGAGGCTACACCTTC. Translation: CASSLRGAGGYTF. V gene TRBV28 combines with J gene TRBJ1-2; tentative D call: TRBD1 (6 bases). V gave up 2 bases and J gave up 8 bases, with 12 bases separating them. The CDR3 is 13 amino acids. Germline V gene lookup returns CDR1 MDHEN and CDR2 SYDVKM.

Here the CDR3 DNA reads TGTGCCAGCAGCCCCAGGGGGCTTGCTAATCAGCCCCAGCATTTT. This gives the protein CASSPRGLANQPQHF. The rearrangement joins TRBV11-2 to TRBJ1-5; 8 bases map to TRBD1. The CDR3 contains 15 residues. With 5 bases clipped from V and 4 bases from J, the junction kept 7 bases outside the gene matches. Germline V gene lookup returns CDR1 SGHAT and CDR2 FQNNGV.

The rearrangement joins TRBV4-1 to TRBJ1-6; D remains ambiguous. Germline V CDR1 and CDR2: MGHRA, YSYEKL. CDR3 length equals 13 residues. The germline V and J ends were trimmed by 7 bases and 7 bases, with 11 bases remaining between them. DNA for the CDR3: TGCGCCAGCACCTTGGCGGAAAATTCACCCCTCCACTTT. As protein: CASTLAENSPLHF.

This chain uses TRBV29-1 with TRBJ2-2; D is unresolved. The CDR3 sequence is 12 residues long. Germline V CDR1 and CDR2: SQVTM, ANQGSEA. V was cut by 0 bases and J by 8 bases, with 7 bases left in between. The CDR3 protein is CSVEEMTGELFF. CDR3 DNA: TGCAGCGTTGAAGAAATGACAGGGGAGCTGTTTTTT.

V usage is TRBV11-2 and J usage is TRBJ1-5; 7 nucleotides agree with TRBD1. V was pared by 3 bases and J by 3 bases, with 5 bases of the junction left unmatched. Germline V gene lookup returns CDR1 SGHAT and CDR2 FQNNGV. This CDR3 is built from 15 residues. CDR3 DNA sequence: TGTGCCAGCAGCTTGGATGGACAGGCCAATCAGCCCCAGCATTTT. This codes for CASSLDGQANQPQHF.

Comment on this clone: Given a much more abundant clone one base away, this may be a read error. The V gene is TRBV7-9, the J gene TRBJ2-3; perhaps TRBD2 as D (5 bases). Trimming cost V 0 bases and J 4 bases, with 5 bases left between them. CDR1 is SEHNR and CDR2 is FQNEAQ in the germline V gene (reference sequence). CDR3 length equals 13 residues. The CDR3 loop reads CASSLAAADTQYF. DNA for the CDR3: TGTGCCAGCAGCTTAGCAGCGGCAGATACGCAGTATTTT. The whole variable domain, remainder taken from reference TRBV7-9 and TRBJ2-3, is DTGVSQNPRHKITKRGQNVTFRCDPISEHNRLYWYRQTLGQGPEFLTYFQNEAQLEKSRLLSDRFSAERPKGSFSTLEIQRTEQGDSAMYLCASSLAAADTQYFGPGTRLTVL.

This clone came up a few times. The chain carries TRBV30 and TRBJ2-1; 11 bases match TRBD2. Trimming at V came to 3 bases and at J to 5 bases, leaving 3 bases not matched to a gene. Germline lookup yields CDR1 GTSNPN and CDR2 SVGIG (reference sequence). The CDR3 consists of 14 residues. The CDR3 spells CAWRVAGGDNEQFF. The CDR3 DNA sequence: TGTGCCTGGAGGGTAGCGGGAGGGGACAATGAGCAGTTCTTC.

J is TRBJ2-1 and V is TRBV5-1, with TRBD2 identical over 11 bases. The V and J ends lost 0 bases and 7 bases, in that order; junction bases with no gene match: 9. The germline gives CDR1 SGHRS, CDR2 YFSETQ. The length of the CDR3 is 17 residues. The CDR3, as DNA: TGCGCCAGCAGCTTGGCCGTTTTACTAGCGGGAGAGAATGAGCAGTTCTTC. This encodes CASSLAVLLAGENEQFF.

The chain carries TRBV7-9 and TRBJ2-2; 8 bases fit TRBD1. The V and J ends lost 4 bases and 3 bases, in that order; junction bases with no gene match: 4. CDR1 and CDR2 from the germline V gene are SEHNR and FQNEAQ (reference sequence). This CDR3 region has 15 residues. The DNA of the CDR3 is TGTGCCAGCAGCTCCGTGGACAGGGACACCGGGGAGCTGTTTTTT. This codes for CASSSVDRDTGELFF.

The genes are TRBV29-1 and TRBJ2-3; 12 nucleotides agree with TRBD2. The V segment lost 4 bases and the J segment 6 bases; nucleotides outside the gene matches: 8. The germline gives CDR1 SQVTM, CDR2 ANQGSEA. The CDR3 is 15 amino acids. This CDR3 is CSVVTSGRSSDTQYF. CDR3 DNA: TGCAGCGTTGTCACTAGCGGGAGGTCGTCGGATACGCAGTATTTT.

The V and J genes are TRBV7-8 and TRBJ1-2; D possibly corresponds to TRBD1 (6 bases). The CDR3 runs 14 residues. V lost 5 bases to trimming and J lost 4 bases, with 14 bases between them. Germline V gene data show CDR1 as SGHVS and CDR2 as FQNEAQ. CDR3 bases: TGTGCCAGCAGCCCTCCGGGACACTCCTATGGCTACACCTTC. Translation gives CASSPPGHSYGYTF.

This chain links TRBV6-2 or TRBV6-3 with TRBJ2-7, with D maybe TRBD1 (5 bases). CDR1 is MNHEY and CDR2 is SVGEGT in the germline V gene. This CDR3 is 12 amino acids long. Trimming removed 5 bases at V and 5 bases at J, with 10 bases between. DNA for the CDR3: TGTGCCAGCAGTAGGGGCCCCCACGAGCAGTACTTC. As protein: CASSRGPHEQYF.

The chain couples TRBV28 to TRBJ2-7; tentatively, D is TRBD1 (6 bases). Looked up from germline, CDR1 is MDHEN and CDR2 is SYDVKM. The CDR3 has 14 amino acids. With 7 bases removed from V and 6 bases from J, the gap between germline ends came to 19 bases. CDR3: CASIKDSPLGEQYF. CDR3 in DNA: TGTGCCAGCATCAAGGACAGCCCGTTGGGCGAGCAGTACTTC.

V and J are TRBV10-1 and TRBJ2-7; D is undetermined. V was trimmed by 6 bases and J by 7 bases, leaving 16 bases between them. CDR3 length: 13 amino acids. Germline V gives CDR1 WNHNN, CDR2 SYGVQD (reference sequence). The DNA for the CDR3 is TGCGCCAGCAGGACACGCAATCTGTTGGAGCAGTACTTC. As protein: CASRTRNLLEQYF.

This chain uses TRBV4-3 with TRBJ2-3; TRBD1 matches at 10 bases. The length of the CDR3 is 17 residues. Germline values: CDR1 LGHNA, CDR2 YSLEER. The V segment lost 0 bases and the J segment 5 bases; nucleotides outside the gene matches: 8. CDR3 in amino acids: CASSQDLPDRGGDTQYF. CDR3 DNA sequence: TGCGCCAGCAGCCAAGATCTACCGGACAGGGGGGGAGATACGCAGTATTTT.

This sequence joins TRBV5-1 and TRBJ2-1, with 7 positions matching TRBD2. Germline assignment: CDR1 SGHRS and CDR2 YFSETQ. V lost 5 bases, J lost 8 bases, and 10 bases stayed unmatched. The CDR3 is made up of 14 amino acids. This CDR3 reads CASRTGVAGYEQFF. The CDR3 DNA reads TGCGCCAGCAGAACCGGGGTAGCGGGTTATGAGCAGTTCTTC.

The genes are TRBV4-2 and TRBJ2-7, with a weak D call TRBD1 (7 bases). Germline V gene data show CDR1 as LGHNA and CDR2 as YNFKEQ. Deletions cut 0 bases from V and 5 bases from J, with 23 bases between. This CDR3 comprises 18 residues. CDR3: CASSQDTDLSGGRDEQYF. CDR3 DNA sequence: TGTGCCAGCAGCCAAGATACGGACCTTTCAGGGGGGCGGGACGAGCAGTACTTC.

V usage is TRBV4-1 and J usage is TRBJ2-1; D not resolved. The CDR3 totals 13 residues. Germline CDR1 is MGHRA and CDR2 is YSYEKL. Trimming cost V 0 bases and J 8 bases, with 8 bases left between them. CDR3 in DNA: TGCGCCAGCAGCCAAGATCCGGCGGATGAGCAGTTCTTC. Residues: CASSQDPADEQFF.